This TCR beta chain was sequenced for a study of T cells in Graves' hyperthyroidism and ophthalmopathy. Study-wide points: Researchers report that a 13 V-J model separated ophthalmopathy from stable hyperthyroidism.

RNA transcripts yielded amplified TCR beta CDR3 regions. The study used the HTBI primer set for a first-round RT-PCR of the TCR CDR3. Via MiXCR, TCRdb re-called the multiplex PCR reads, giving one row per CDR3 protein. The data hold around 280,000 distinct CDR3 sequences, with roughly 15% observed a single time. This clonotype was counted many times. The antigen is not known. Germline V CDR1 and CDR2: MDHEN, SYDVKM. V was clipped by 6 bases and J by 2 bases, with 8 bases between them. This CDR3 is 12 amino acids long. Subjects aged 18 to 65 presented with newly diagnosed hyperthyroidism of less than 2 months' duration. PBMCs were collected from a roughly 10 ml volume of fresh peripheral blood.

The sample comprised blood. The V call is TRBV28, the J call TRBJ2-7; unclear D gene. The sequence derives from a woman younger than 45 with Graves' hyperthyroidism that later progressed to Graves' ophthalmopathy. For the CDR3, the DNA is TGTGCCAGCAGGGGGATGGCCTACGAGCAGTACTTC. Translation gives CASRGMAYEQYF.